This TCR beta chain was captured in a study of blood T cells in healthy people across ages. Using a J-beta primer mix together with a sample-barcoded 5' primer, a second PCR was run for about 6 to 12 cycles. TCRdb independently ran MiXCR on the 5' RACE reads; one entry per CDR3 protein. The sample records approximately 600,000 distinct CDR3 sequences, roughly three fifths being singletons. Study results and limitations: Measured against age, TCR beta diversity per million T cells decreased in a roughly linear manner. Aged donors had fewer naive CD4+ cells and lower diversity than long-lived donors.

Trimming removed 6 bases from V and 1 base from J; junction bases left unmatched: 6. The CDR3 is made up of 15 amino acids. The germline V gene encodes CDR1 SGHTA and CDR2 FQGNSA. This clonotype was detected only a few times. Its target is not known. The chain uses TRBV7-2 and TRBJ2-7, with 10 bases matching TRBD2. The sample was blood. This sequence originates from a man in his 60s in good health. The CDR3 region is CASSWASGGSYEQYF. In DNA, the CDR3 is TGTGCCAGCAGTTGGGCTAGCGGGGGATCCTACGAGCAGTACTTC.